This is a list of T cell receptor beta chains from one sample in a study of prognosis after radiotherapy for stage I lung cancer. TCRdb re-derived calls from the multiplex PCR reads in MiXCR, one entry per CDR3 protein. Among some 14,000 distinct CDR3 sequences listed, 50% were seen once. This material consisted of PBMCs, taken before or after stereotactic body radiation therapy (not recorded which). These TCRs come from a donor over 45 with non-small cell lung cancer. Each CDR3 is given with its conserved first and last residue. The D gene is left open where the match is weak. Rows may omit the clone size; those that give it use once, few, many or a size class.

NA	16	TRBV5-5	TRBJ2-3	many	CASSLWSGSVTDTQYF	TGTGCCAGCAGCTTGTGGTCAGGCTCCGTAACAGATACGCAGTATTTT
TRBD1	15	TRBV19	TRBJ2-2	many	CASSPGQGMAGELFF	TGTGCCAGTAGCCCCGGACAGGGGATGGCCGGGGAGCTGTTTTTT
TRBD2	16	TRBV20-1	TRBJ2-3	medium-sized	CSARDRLRGSTDTQYF	TGCAGTGCTAGAGATCGGTTGCGGGGGTCCACAGATACGCAGTATTTT
TRBD2	15	TRBV20-1	TRBJ2-2	NA	CSARFLAGGTEELFF	TGCAGTGCTAGGTTCTTAGCGGGGGGCACAGAGGAGCTGTTTTTT
TRBD2	15	TRBV10-2	TRBJ2-1	NA	CASSPTSGRLNEQFF	TGCGCCAGCAGCCCAACTAGCGGGAGGCTGAATGAGCAGTTCTTC
NA	13	TRBV6-1	TRBJ1-5	many	CASSARDDQPQHF	TGTGCCAGCAGTGCCAGGGACGATCAGCCCCAGCATTTT
TRBD2	15	TRBV11-2	TRBJ2-1	many	CASSSSGLADNEQFF	TGTGCCAGCAGCTCCTCGGGACTAGCGGACAATGAGCAGTTCTTC
TRBD2	17	TRBV4-2	TRBJ2-1	many	CASSQPGLAGGVNEQFF	TGTGCCAGCAGCCAACCCGGACTAGCGGGAGGAGTCAATGAGCAGTTCTTC
TRBD2	16	TRBV28	TRBJ2-2	medium-sized	CASSSSSGLNTGELFF	TGTGCCAGCAGTTCCTCTAGCGGACTCAACACCGGGGAGCTGTTTTTT
NA	14	TRBV28	TRBJ1-3	NA	CASSPQVTGNTIYF	TGTGCCAGCAGTCCACAGGTTACCGGAAACACCATATATTTT
NA	16	TRBV11-2	TRBJ1-1	many	CASSLSFSRGDTEAFF	TGTGCCAGCAGCTTATCCTTCAGTAGGGGGGACACTGAAGCTTTCTTT
NA	13	TRBV20-1	TRBJ1-4	many	CSARTAKGEKLFF	TGCAGTGCTAGGACGGCTAAGGGTGAAAAACTGTTTTTT
NA	14	TRBV2	TRBJ2-3	NA	CASTTIEGTDTQYF	TGTGCCAGCACTACTATCGAGGGGACAGATACGCAGTATTTT
TRBD2	16	TRBV20-1	TRBJ2-3	NA	CSARDWSGGPADTQYF	TGCAGTGCTAGAGATTGGAGCGGGGGGCCGGCAGATACGCAGTATTTT
NA	14	TRBV6-4	TRBJ2-1	many	CASSNGSSYNEQFF	TGTGCCAGCAGCAACGGTTCCTCCTACAATGAGCAGTTCTTC
NA	13	TRBV7-6	TRBJ1-2	NA	CASRGEGDYGYTF	TGTGCCAGCAGGGGGGAAGGGGACTATGGCTACACCTTC
TRBD2	15	TRBV2	TRBJ2-1	many	CASSESSGRVNEQFF	TGTGCCAGCAGTGAGTCTAGCGGGAGGGTAAATGAGCAGTTCTTC
NA	13	TRBV19	TRBJ1-2	NA	CASSNTAGYGYTF	TGTGCCAGTAGTAACACGGCCGGCTATGGCTACACCTTC
NA	15	TRBV3-1	TRBJ2-7	many	CASSPKPRTDYEQYF	TGTGCCAGCAGCCCAAAGCCCCGGACAGATTACGAGCAGTACTTC
NA	18	TRBV7-9	TRBJ1-1	NA	CASSLALPGNALNTEAFF	TGTGCCAGCAGCTTAGCGCTACCCGGGAACGCCTTGAACACTGAAGCTTTCTTT
NA	13	TRBV19	TRBJ2-7	NA	CASSTGRKYEQYF	TGTGCCAGTAGTACCGGACGCAAATACGAGCAGTACTTC
NA	16	TRBV9	TRBJ1-3	NA	CASSVGRDSSGNTIYF	TGTGCCAGCAGCGTAGGCAGGGATTCATCTGGAAACACCATATATTTT
NA	16	TRBV7-2	TRBJ2-2	many	CASSPLRTANTGELFF	TGTGCCAGCAGCCCTTTACGGACCGCGAACACCGGGGAGCTGTTTTTT
NA	15	TRBV15	TRBJ2-7	NA	CATSRGRWYSYDQYF	TGTGCCACCAGCAGAGGCAGGTGGTACTCCTACGATCAGTACTTC
NA	17	TRBV7-6	TRBJ2-2	NA	CASSLAKSTGGDRELFF	TGTGCCAGCAGCTTAGCGAAGTCGACAGGAGGGGACCGGGAGCTGTTTTTT
NA	13	TRBV7-9	TRBJ2-3	NA	CASSAESTDTQYF	TGTGCCAGCAGCGCGGAAAGCACAGATACGCAGTATTTT
NA	14	TRBV7-2	TRBJ1-2	medium-sized	CASSPRTRVGGYTF	TGTGCCAGCAGCCCTCGGACCCGCGTGGGAGGCTACACCTTC
TRBD2	18	TRBV4-1	TRBJ2-7	NA	CASSQAAAGTSGTYEQYF	TGCGCCAGCAGCCAAGCAGCCGCCGGGACTAGCGGGACCTACGAGCAGTACTTC
NA	15	TRBV28	TRBJ2-4	medium-sized	CASSSASQPKNIQYF	TGTGCCAGCAGTTCTGCTAGTCAGCCCAAAAACATTCAGTACTTC